This entry concerns a single T cell receptor beta chain. The antigen this receptor binds is unknown. Per-nucleotide qualities are absent, and no much larger clonotype sits a single base away. From cysteine to phenylalanine, the CDR3 is 15 amino acids long. Only the CDR3 portion is preserved as DNA: 45 bases, with reading frame beginning at the first base. The V end gives up 6 bases and the J end 0 bases, leaving 5 bases in the junction not matched to a gene. Sequences SNHLY (CDR1) and FYNNEI (CDR2) are obtained from the germline V gene. Sorted unstimulated T cells and proliferating T cells recovered from mixed lymphocyte reactions underwent TCRbeta CDR3 sequencing. Fresh whole blood from 9 to 11 HLA-typed healthy donors was used as the source from which PBMCs were isolated. Unstimulated CD4+ non-regulatory T cells were FACS-sorted to map the origin of alloreactive clones. Library preparation used the immunoSEQ multiplex PCR assay. Some 9.9 x 10^4 TCR templates per sample were assayed by the deep sequencing platform. Genomic DNA extracted from sorted T cells was used for TCRbeta CDR3 sequencing. The original pipeline was this. The R programming language was used for clonal analysis of TCRbeta CDR3 data. Alloreactive CD4+ and CD8+ clones were defined by comparing unstimulated samples with post-reaction CFSE-low samples. Regulatory or non-regulatory origin was assigned to alloreactive CD4+ clones by matching of sequences to sorted unstimulated Treg and non-Treg repertoires. TCRdb obtained this table from immuneACCESS and retained in-frame rearrangements with V and J assigned. These tables miss some clones; where compared with another copy, unresolved V genes account for less than half of the shortfall, and the remainder is unexplained. Clone size and V and J calls were adopted from that table, with D and trimming inferred from the DNA. Across this sample there are roughly 92,000 clones, with 85% to 95% seen only once. The ten most abundant clones make up 1% to 1.5% of the sample.

This sample was taken from a study of siplizumab effects on memory and regulatory T cells (dated by TCRdb to about 2019). Background for the entire study: The effect of the anti-CD2 antibody siplizumab on alloreactive T-cell subsets was examined in allogeneic mixed lymphocyte reactions constructed from human PBMCs.

Overall results and qualifications from the work: The cumulative frequency of alloreactive sequences traceable to unstimulated CD4+ memory T cells was significantly reduced by siplizumab. Among mappable alloreactive CD4+ clones, an average Treg-derived fraction of roughly 70% was observed with siplizumab, compared with roughly 27% in control reactions. Whether proliferating Tregs from siplizumab cultures were suppressive was not functionally confirmed. Unstimulated naive T cells appeared to be more diverse than memory T cells, and naive cells seemed to make a substantial contribution to the alloresponse. About 80-96% of proliferating CD4+ or CD8+ clones could not be given a naive or memory phenotype. Sequences below about 10^-5 frequency were poorly captured, so only a minor fraction of alloreactive clones could be mapped to unstimulated subsets.

The chain is encoded by TRBV2 joined to TRBJ1-3; 7 bases in the middle match TRBD1. The receptor was derived from a human donor in good health. Sequencing was done on a sample of non-Treg CD4+ T cells sorted from blood. The sample's cell subset or site label is to be understood as: FACS-sorted unstimulated CD4+ non-regulatory T cells. The DNA reads as follows: TGTGCCAGCAGCGAGGGACAGCCCTCTGGAAACACCATATATTTT. The resulting protein is CASSEGQPSGNTIYF.